This is a list of T cell receptor beta chains from one sample in a study of blood T cell repertoires in COVID-19. TCRdb's table, derived via immunoSEQ multiplex PCR, lists solely in-frame clones and lacks some. This repertoire shows about 81,000 clones, approximately 89% found once; its top ten account for about 5.2%. The sequenced sample was peripheral blood. These receptors all stem from a woman older than 75 with active COVID-19. Both conserved end residues are part of each CDR3. The D gene is left open where the match is weak. Clone size is given for some rows only: seen once, a few or many times, or a class if the clone is expanded.

v_call	j_call	d_call	clone_size	cdr3_nt	cdr3_aa
TRBV5-6	TRBJ2-6	NA	many	TGTGCCAGCAGCTTGGTAGGAGGGCCCCCCTCTGGGGCCAACGTCCTGACTTTC	CASSLVGGPPSGANVLTF
TRBV6-2/TRBV6-3	TRBJ2-1	TRBD2	NA	TGTGCCAGCAGTTACTGGCGGGAGGGGGATGAGCAGTTCTTC	CASSYWREGDEQFF
TRBV11-2	TRBJ2-7	NA	NA	TGTGCCAGCAGCCCGGACTATGTCGAGCAGTACTTC	CASSPDYVEQYF
TRBV7-6	TRBJ1-1	NA	few	TGTGCCAGTAATTTAGGGGACATTATGAACACTGAAGCTTTCTTT	CASNLGDIMNTEAFF
TRBV15	TRBJ2-4	TRBD1	NA	TGTGCCACCAGCAGGGGAGACAGGGGGAGTGGGAACATTCAGTACTTC	CATSRGDRGSGNIQYF
TRBV7-2	TRBJ2-7	NA	NA	TGTGCCAGCAGCTTAGCTGCCTCTTGGCCGTACTTC	CASSLAASWPYF
TRBV11-2	TRBJ2-1	TRBD2	NA	TGTGCCAGCAGCTTACTGGGAGCGGGAGGCCGGGATGAGCAGTTCTTC	CASSLLGAGGRDEQFF
TRBV10-2	TRBJ2-7	NA	NA	TGCGCCAGTTCACAGGGCTACGAGCAGTACTTC	CASSQGYEQYF
TRBV7-8	TRBJ1-3	NA	NA	TGTGCCAGCAGCTTAGGAGGCTTAAGCTCTGGAAACACCATATATTTT	CASSLGGLSSGNTIYF
TRBV6-2/TRBV6-3	TRBJ2-7	TRBD1	NA	TGTGCCAGCAGTTCCCCAGCGACAGGGTTGGACGAGCAGTACTTC	CASSSPATGLDEQYF
TRBV2	TRBJ2-1	NA	once	TGTGCCAGCAGACGGCAGGACTACAATGAGCAGTTCTTC	CASRRQDYNEQFF
TRBV19	TRBJ1-5	NA	NA	TGTGCCAGTAGTAAACAGGGAGATCAGCCCCAGCATTTT	CASSKQGDQPQHF
TRBV7-3	TRBJ2-7	TRBD1	NA	TGTGCCAGCAGCTTGGGGACAGGGGCCCACGAGCAGTACTTC	CASSLGTGAHEQYF
TRBV28	TRBJ1-4	NA	NA	TGTGCCAGCACCCAAAGGAGGGGCAATGAAAAACTGTTTTTT	CASTQRRGNEKLFF
TRBV5-1	TRBJ2-6	NA	NA	TGCGCCAGCAGCTTATCCCCCGGGGGATCCGGGGCCAACGTCCTGACTTTC	CASSLSPGGSGANVLTF
TRBV28	TRBJ2-5	TRBD2	NA	TGTGCCAGCAGTCCCCCGACGAGCGGGAGGCAAATAGAGACCCAGTACTTC	CASSPPTSGRQIETQYF
TRBV18	TRBJ2-7	TRBD2	NA	TGTGCCAGCTCACCATTCGGGGTAGCGGGAGGCGCTGGCGAGCAGTACTTC	CASSPFGVAGGAGEQYF
TRBV19	TRBJ1-4	TRBD1	NA	TGTGCCAGTAGCCCTCGGAGCAGGGGGAATGAAAAACTGTTTTTT	CASSPRSRGNEKLFF
TRBV7-8	TRBJ1-5	TRBD1	NA	TGTGCCAGCAGTCTCACCGGGACAGGGGGCAATCAGCCCCAGCATTTT	CASSLTGTGGNQPQHF
TRBV7-9	TRBJ1-2	NA	NA	TGTGCCAGCAGCCGCGTTGGGCCTAACTATGGCTACACCTTC	CASSRVGPNYGYTF
TRBV24-1	TRBJ2-1	NA	NA	TGTGCCACCAGTGACTCCTGGGGGGATGAGCAGTTCTTC	CATSDSWGDEQFF
TRBV27	TRBJ2-2	NA	NA	TGTGCCAGCAGTTTGGGGCTTATCACCGGGGAGCTGTTTTTT	CASSLGLITGELFF
TRBV6-5	TRBJ2-7	NA	NA	TGTGCCAGCAGTTACTCGATAAGGGGCTCCGAGCAGTACTTC	CASSYSIRGSEQYF
TRBV28	TRBJ2-3	NA	NA	TGTGCCAGCAGTGAGCGCAAGGCCACAGATACGCAGTATTTT	CASSERKATDTQYF
TRBV29-1	TRBJ1-1	NA	NA	TGCAGCGTTGTGGGGGGGCCTGGTACTGAAGCTTTCTTT	CSVVGGPGTEAFF
TRBV30	TRBJ1-6	NA	NA	TGTGCCTGGAGTGTAGGGGGAACCTATAATTCACCCCTCCACTTT	CAWSVGGTYNSPLHF
TRBV29-1	TRBJ2-1	NA	NA	TGCAGCGTTGAAGTTGGGGACACCTACAATGAGCAGTTCTTC	CSVEVGDTYNEQFF
TRBV19	TRBJ1-3	NA	NA	TGTGCCAGTACCGTGGACAGTCGCTCTGGAAACACCATATATTTT	CASTVDSRSGNTIYF
TRBV9	TRBJ2-1	NA	NA	TGTGCCAGCAGCCCCCGTGGACGGGAGTCCTCCTTATACAATGAGCAGTTCTTC	CASSPRGRESSLYNEQFF
TRBV4-1	TRBJ2-5	NA	NA	TGCGCCAGCAGCCAAGATGGACGAAGGGGGGAGACCCAGTACTTC	CASSQDGRRGETQYF
TRBV4-2	TRBJ2-5	TRBD2	NA	TGTGCCAGCAGCCCTCGGACTAGCGGGGAGACCCAGTACTTC	CASSPRTSGETQYF
TRBV28	TRBJ1-2	NA	NA	TGTGCCAGCACCCTTTTACGGGGTCCCTATGGCTACACCTTC	CASTLLRGPYGYTF